This T cell receptor (beta chain) comes out of a study of blood T cells in healthy people across ages. Overall study results and limits: Roughly linearly, TCR beta diversity per million T cells fell as age increased.

Sample-barcoded 5' priming and a J-beta primer mix drove a second PCR of roughly 7 to 11 cycles. Per-sample output comprised a minimum of 2.5 million paired-end reads containing CDR3. TCRdb reprocessed the 5' RACE reads via MiXCR and lists one record per CDR3 protein. This table has 850,000 to 950,000 distinct CDR3 sequences, around 30% appearing once. The length of the CDR3 is 14 residues. Germline V gene data show CDR1 as SGHRS and CDR2 as YFSETQ. Deletions cut 3 bases from V and 4 bases from J, with 12 bases between. This clonotype was detected only a few times. Its antigen remains unknown. Isolation recovered at least 6.5 million PBMCs from every sample.

The sequenced sample was blood. The source is a woman of 80 years or more in good health. This sequence joins TRBV5-1 and TRBJ2-3; possible D gene TRBD1, 6 bases. CDR3 DNA: TGCGCCAGCAGCTACATACAGGGCCCAGATACGCAGTATTTT. It codes for CASSYIQGPDTQYF. Using reference TRBV5-1 and TRBJ2-3 for the parts outside the CDR3, the full variable domain is KAGVTQTPRYLIKTRGQQVTLSCSPISGHRSVSWYQQTPGQGLQFLFEYFSETQRNKGNFPGRFSGRQFSNSRSEMNVSTLELGDSALYLCASSYIQGPDTQYFGPGTRLTVL.